Listed below are T cell receptor beta chains from one sample, sequenced in a study of cytomegalovirus exposure and HLA in healthy donors. The assay was immunoSEQ multiplex PCR, and TCRdb's table has in-frame clones only and misses some. The data contain approximately 200,000 clones, 82% of them seen just once; the ten biggest clones take up roughly 0.1%. The sample comprised PBMCs. These receptor sequences come from a boy between 2 and 15 years old in good health and CMV-seronegative. Both conserved end residues are part of each CDR3. A D gene is named only where the DNA matches it firmly. Part of the rows lack a size; the others show once, few, many or a class for expanded clones.

TRBD2	TRBV19	.	TRBJ2-1	TGTGCCAGTAGTACCGGGACTAGCGGGGGGGCGGGGCAGTTCTTC	CASSTGTSGGAGQFF
TRBD2	TRBV7-7	once	TRBJ2-3	TGTGCTAGCAGCCGCCGCTCGTTGGGCGGGGGGTCTAGCACAGATACGCAGTATTTT	CASSRRSLGGGSSTDTQYF
TRBD2	TRBV7-9	.	TRBJ2-7	TGTGCCAGCAGCTTAGGGGGGGGCGAGCAGTACTTC	CASSLGGGEQYF
TRBD1	TRBV29-1	.	TRBJ1-1	TGCAGCGTTGGCCCCGGGCAGGGGGTGGAGACTGAAGCTTTCTTT	CSVGPGQGVETEAFF
TRBD2	TRBV4-1	.	TRBJ2-3	TGCGCCAGCAGCCAACCCTCCTCCGCGGGGGTTTCAGATACGCAGTATTTT	CASSQPSSAGVSDTQYF
.	TRBV2	once	TRBJ1-5	TGTGCCAGCGCCAGTTACAGGGACGATCTACGGCCCCAGCATTTT	CASASYRDDLRPQHF
.	TRBV7-2	.	TRBJ1-6	TGTGCCAGCAGCTTATATTATGGGCGTAATTCACCCCTCCACTTT	CASSLYYGRNSPLHF
.	TRBV30	.	TRBJ1-2	TGTGCCTGGAGAAACAGGGTAGGCTACACCTTC	CAWRNRVGYTF
TRBD1	TRBV7-2	.	TRBJ1-2	TGTGCCAGCAGCGGTGGCAGATCTCGGGACAGCTATGGCTACACCTTC	CASSGGRSRDSYGYTF
.	TRBV20-1	.	TRBJ1-2	TGCAGTGCTAGAGCCGGGTATGGCTACACCTTC	CSARAGYGYTF
TRBD2	TRBV5-4	.	TRBJ2-5	TGTGCCAGCAGCATAGCGGGGGGGCCAGAGACCCAGTACTTC	CASSIAGGPETQYF
.	TRBV6-5	.	TRBJ2-1	TGTGCCAGCAACCCTGGGAGAGGCTCCTACAATGAGCAGTTCTTC	CASNPGRGSYNEQFF
.	TRBV5-1	once	TRBJ1-1	TGCGCCAGCAGCTTGACAGGGTACACTGAAGCTTTCTTT	CASSLTGYTEAFF
TRBD2	TRBV5-1	.	TRBJ2-7	TGCGCCAGCAGCTTGGGACTAGCGCTAACCTACGAGCAGTACTTC	CASSLGLALTYEQYF
TRBD1	TRBV27	.	TRBJ1-6	TGTGCCAGCAGTTTCTACAGGGGGATGCCGTCACCCCTCCACTTT	CASSFYRGMPSPLHF
.	TRBV11-3	.	TRBJ2-5	TGTGCCAGCAGTTCCAGGGGGGAAGAGACCCAGTACTTC	CASSSRGEETQYF
.	TRBV2	.	TRBJ1-1	TGTGCCAGCAGATCGGACAGGAACACTGAAGCTTTCTTT	CASRSDRNTEAFF
.	TRBV19	.	TRBJ1-1	TGTGCCAGTAAGCCGGGTGCGGTTAACACTGAAGCTTTCTTT	CASKPGAVNTEAFF
.	TRBV7-2	.	TRBJ1-3	TGTGCCAGCAGCTTAGATGGGACTAGCTCTGGAAACACCATATATTTT	CASSLDGTSSGNTIYF
TRBD1	TRBV11-2	.	TRBJ2-1	TGTGCCAGCAGCTCATGGGACAGATACAATGAGCAGTTCTTC	CASSSWDRYNEQFF
TRBD1	TRBV5-4	.	TRBJ1-2	TGTGCCAGCAGCCATGACAGGGTCGGCTACACCTTC	CASSHDRVGYTF
.	TRBV2	few	TRBJ1-2	TGTGCCAGCAGGGAAACAGGGTCGCGCTATGGCTACACCTTC	CASRETGSRYGYTF
.	TRBV5-1	.	TRBJ2-7	TGCGCCAGCAGGCAGGACTTACACTCCTACGAGCAGTACTTC	CASRQDLHSYEQYF
TRBD1	TRBV4-1	few	TRBJ1-1	TGCGCCAGCAGCCAAGGGGACAGGGAGATCCAAGCTTTCTTT	CASSQGDREIQAFF
TRBD2	TRBV2	.	TRBJ2-3	TGTGCCAGCACTAGCGGCTCCTCCACAGATACGCAGTATTTT	CASTSGSSTDTQYF
TRBD2	TRBV4-2	.	TRBJ2-1	TGTGCCAGCAGCCAAGATCGGAGGCTAGCGGGGAACAATGAGCAGTTCTTC	CASSQDRRLAGNNEQFF
.	TRBV9	.	TRBJ1-1	TGTGCCAGCAGCGCCGGGGGGAGAGTTGGCGACACTGAAGCTTTCTTT	CASSAGGRVGDTEAFF
TRBD2	TRBV29-1	.	TRBJ2-5	TGCAGCGTTGGGGGGAGGGTTAGCGTGGAGACCCAGTACTTC	CSVGGRVSVETQYF
.	TRBV6-5	.	TRBJ1-1	TGTGCCAGCAGTTATAGCGGGGGAAACACTGAAGCTTTCTTT	CASSYSGGNTEAFF
.	TRBV2	.	TRBJ1-2	TGTGCCAGCAGTGAATTTGAGCGGCTGACTCTCCGAGGCTACACCTTC	CASSEFERLTLRGYTF
.	TRBV30	.	TRBJ1-3	TGTGCCTGGGCCAGGGGCTCTGGAAACACCATATATTTT	CAWARGSGNTIYF
.	TRBV7-2	.	TRBJ2-2	TGTGCCAGCATCCGGCTAGGGGGTTGGGGGGAGCTGTTTTTT	CASIRLGGWGELFF
TRBD1	TRBV27	.	TRBJ1-2	TGTGCCAGCACCAAGTCTAAGGGGACAGACGGATATGGCTACACCTTC	CASTKSKGTDGYGYTF
TRBD1	TRBV30	.	TRBJ1-5	TGTGCCGGCCGGGACAGGGCACTCCAACCCCCTATTTATAGCAATCAGCCCCAGCATTTT	CAGRDRALQPPIYSNQPQHF
.	TRBV6-4	.	TRBJ2-6	TGTGCCAGCAGTGACTCAGGGGGGGCTGGGGCCAACGTCCTGACTTTC	CASSDSGGAGANVLTF
.	TRBV5-4	.	TRBJ1-1	TGTGCCAGCAGCGACCATGGAGGGGACGACATGAACACTGAAGCTTTCTTT	CASSDHGGDDMNTEAFF
.	TRBV4-3	.	TRBJ2-2	TGCGCCAGCAGCCAAGTCCGGGTGAACACCGGGGAGCTGTTTTTT	CASSQVRVNTGELFF
TRBD2	TRBV11-2	.	TRBJ2-5	TGTGCCAGCAGCCCTAGCGGGCAGGGGGAGACCCAGTACTTC	CASSPSGQGETQYF
.	TRBV21-1	.	TRBJ2-7	TGTGCCAGCAGCAAAGGGACAGGGGGCGCGGCCGAGCAGTACTTC	CASSKGTGGAAEQYF
.	TRBV7-2	.	TRBJ1-1	TGTGCCAGCAGCTTAGGCAGGTCCACATTGTCTTTCTTT	CASSLGRSTLSFF
TRBD1	TRBV7-9	.	TRBJ1-3	TGTGCCAGCAGTAGGACAGGGGTTGGAAACACCATATATTTT	CASSRTGVGNTIYF
.	TRBV4-3	once	TRBJ1-4	TGCGCCAGCAGCCAAGGCGGGGGCGCGGTGGTAAAACTGTTTTTT	CASSQGGGAVVKLFF
.	TRBV7-2	few	TRBJ2-1	TGTGCCAGCAGCTTAGGTTTATCCAATGAGCAGTTCTTC	CASSLGLSNEQFF
TRBD2	TRBV2	.	TRBJ2-3	TGTGCCAGCAGGGGACTACTTAGCACAGATACGCAGTATTTT	CASRGLLSTDTQYF
TRBD1	TRBV4-2	.	TRBJ1-1	TGTGCCAGCAGCCAGGGGGACAGGGGAATCAGGATGAACACTGAAGCTTTCTTT	CASSQGDRGIRMNTEAFF
TRBD1	TRBV5-1	few	TRBJ2-1	TGCGCCAGCAGCTGGGGACAGTACAATGAGCAGTTCTTC	CASSWGQYNEQFF
TRBD2	TRBV15	.	TRBJ2-5	TGTGCCACCAGCAGATCAAGGGGCGGGGGGGCCCAAGAGACCCAGTACTTC	CATSRSRGGGAQETQYF
.	TRBV19	.	TRBJ1-2	TGTGCCAGGACGCTCCCCGGACACCGTCGCACCTTC	CARTLPGHRRTF
.	TRBV6-1	.	TRBJ1-2	TGTGCCAGCACTATTGGGGCCGCGAATAACTATGGCTACACCTTC	CASTIGAANNYGYTF